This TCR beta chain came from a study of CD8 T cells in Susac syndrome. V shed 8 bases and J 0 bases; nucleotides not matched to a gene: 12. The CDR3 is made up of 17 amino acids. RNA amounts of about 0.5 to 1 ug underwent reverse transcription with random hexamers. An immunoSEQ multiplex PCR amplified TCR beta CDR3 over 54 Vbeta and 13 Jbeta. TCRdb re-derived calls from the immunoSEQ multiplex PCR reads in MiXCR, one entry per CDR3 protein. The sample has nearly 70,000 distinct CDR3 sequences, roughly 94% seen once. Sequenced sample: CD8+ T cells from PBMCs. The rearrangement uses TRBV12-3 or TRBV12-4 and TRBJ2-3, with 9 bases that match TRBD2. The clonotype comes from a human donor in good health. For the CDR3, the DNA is TGTGCCAGCCAATCGGCTAGCGGGGCACTTAGCACAGATACGCAGTATTTT. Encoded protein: CASQSASGALSTDTQYF.